This TCR beta chain was captured in a study of blood T cell repertoires in COVID-19. Germline CDR1 MDHEN, CDR2 SYDVKM. V was clipped by 8 bases and J by 1 base, with 15 bases between them. The CDR3 contains 14 residues. Sequencing used immunoSEQ multiplex PCR; TCRdb keeps in-frame clones, though not all of them. Among roughly 160,000 clones listed, about 86% were seen once. Sequenced sample: peripheral blood. The receptor was derived from a man in his sixties with acute or convalescent COVID-19. The V gene is TRBV28, the J gene TRBJ2-7, with D possibly being TRBD1 (6 bases). The CDR3 reads CASVPGTKSYEQYF. In DNA, the CDR3 is TGTGCCAGCGTCCCCGGGACAAAGTCCTACGAGCAGTACTTC. The variable domain in full, completed from reference TRBV28 and TRBJ2-7, reads DVKVTQSSRYLVKRTGEKVFLECVQDMDHENMFWYRQDPGLGLRLIYFSYDVKMKEKGDIPEGYSVSREKKERFSLILESASTNQTSMYLCASVPGTKSYEQYFGPGTRLTVT.